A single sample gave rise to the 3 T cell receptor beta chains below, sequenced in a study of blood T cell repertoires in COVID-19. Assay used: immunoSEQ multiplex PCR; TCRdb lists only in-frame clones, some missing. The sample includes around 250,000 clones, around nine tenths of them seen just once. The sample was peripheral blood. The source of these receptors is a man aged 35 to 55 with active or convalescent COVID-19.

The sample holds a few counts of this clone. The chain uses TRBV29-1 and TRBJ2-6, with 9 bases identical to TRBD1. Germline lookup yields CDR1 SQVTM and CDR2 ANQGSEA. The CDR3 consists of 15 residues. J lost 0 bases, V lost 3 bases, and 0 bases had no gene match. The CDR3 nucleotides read TGCAGCGTTGAGACAGGGGGCTCTGGGGCCAACGTCCTGACTTTC. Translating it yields CSVETGGSGANVLTF. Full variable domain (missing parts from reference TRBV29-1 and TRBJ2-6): SAVISQKPSRDICQRGTSLTIQCQVDSQVTMMFWYRQQPGQSLTLIATANQGSEATYESGFVIDKFPISRPNLTFSTLTVSNMSPEDSSIYLCSVETGGSGANVLTFGAGSRLTVL.

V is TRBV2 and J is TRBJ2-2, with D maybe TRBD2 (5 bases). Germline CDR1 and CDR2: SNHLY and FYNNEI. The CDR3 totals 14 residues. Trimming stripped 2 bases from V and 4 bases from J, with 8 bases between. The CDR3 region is CASSEMGVTGELFF. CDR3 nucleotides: TGTGCCAGCAGTGAAATGGGAGTCACCGGGGAGCTGTTTTTT.

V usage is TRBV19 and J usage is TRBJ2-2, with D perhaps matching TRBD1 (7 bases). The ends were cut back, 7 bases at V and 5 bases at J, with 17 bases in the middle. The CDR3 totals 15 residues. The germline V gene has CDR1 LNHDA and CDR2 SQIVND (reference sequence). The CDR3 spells CASTPRGQRTGELFF. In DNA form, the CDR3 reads TGTGCCAGTACCCCGCGGGGACAGAGAACCGGGGAGCTGTTTTTT.